This T cell receptor beta chain was obtained from a study of shared clonotypes between healthy human individuals. Study summary: The people who gave samples were two women and a few men aged 18 to 49. Each donor's CD8 memory used one plate, CD8 naive two, each CD4 subset three. Whole-study findings and limits: Only blood samples were collected, and tissue repertoires likely differ.

The CDR3 extends over 13 amino acids. The V and J ends lost 6 bases and 8 bases, in that order; junction bases with no gene match: 5. Germline CDR1 is KGHSH and CDR2 is LQKENI. Notes on this clone: Antigen specificity is unknown. Within the sample, other DNA sequences also encode this same CDR3.

The assay was immunoSEQ multiplex PCR, and TCRdb's table has in-frame clones only and misses some. The table shows around 1,100,000 clones, with roughly 77% occurring only once. Donors comprised only Caucasian adults living in Nashville, Tennessee. This TCR was recovered from a young man in good health. Some clones in this sample may be carry-over from other donors' samples. This chain links TRBV18 with TRBJ1-4; 8 nucleotides line up with TRBD1. Sequencing input: memory CD4+ T cells from PBMCs. The subset denotes: CD45RA-negative fraction. DNA of the CDR3: TGTGCCAGCTCTCCAGACAGGGGAGAAAAACTGTTTTTT. Translated, it gives CASSPDRGEKLFF.